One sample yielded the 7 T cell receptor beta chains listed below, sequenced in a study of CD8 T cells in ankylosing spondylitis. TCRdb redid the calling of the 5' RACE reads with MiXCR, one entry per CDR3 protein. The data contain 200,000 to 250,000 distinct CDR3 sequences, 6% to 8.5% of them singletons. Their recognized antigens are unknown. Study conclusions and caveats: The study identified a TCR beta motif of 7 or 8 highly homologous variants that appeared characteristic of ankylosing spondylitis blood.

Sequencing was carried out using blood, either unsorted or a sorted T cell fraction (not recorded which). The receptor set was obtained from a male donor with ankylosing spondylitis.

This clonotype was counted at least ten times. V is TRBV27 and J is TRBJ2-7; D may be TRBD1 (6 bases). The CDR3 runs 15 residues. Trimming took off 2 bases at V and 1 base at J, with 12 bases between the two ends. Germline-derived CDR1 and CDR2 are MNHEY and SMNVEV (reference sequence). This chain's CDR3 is CASSLNMDSSYEQYF. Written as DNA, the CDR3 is TGTGCCAGCAGTTTAAACATGGACAGTTCCTACGAGCAGTACTTC.

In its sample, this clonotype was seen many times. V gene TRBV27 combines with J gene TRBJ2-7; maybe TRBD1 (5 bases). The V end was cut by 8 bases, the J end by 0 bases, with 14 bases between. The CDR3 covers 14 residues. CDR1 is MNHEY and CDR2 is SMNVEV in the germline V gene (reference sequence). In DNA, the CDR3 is TGTGCCAGCCGTGGGGCGGAACGCTCCTACGAGCAGTACTTC. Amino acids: CASRGAERSYEQYF.

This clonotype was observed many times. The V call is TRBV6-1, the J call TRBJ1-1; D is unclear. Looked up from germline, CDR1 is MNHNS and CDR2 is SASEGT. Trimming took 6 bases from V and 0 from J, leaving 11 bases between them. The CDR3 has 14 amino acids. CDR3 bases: TGTGCCAGCAGACCTCTCCCGTTGAACACTGAAGCTTTCTTT. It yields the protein CASRPLPLNTEAFF.

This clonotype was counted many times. The CDR3, as DNA: TGTGCCACCAGCGAAGGAGACTTCGAAGCTTTCTTT. The encoded protein is CATSEGDFEAFF. The chain recombines TRBV15 with TRBJ1-1; D ambiguous. Between the trimmed V and J ends, which lost 5 bases and 8 bases, there was a span of 12 bases. The CDR3 spans 12 residues. The germline gives CDR1 LNHNV, CDR2 YYDKDF (reference sequence).

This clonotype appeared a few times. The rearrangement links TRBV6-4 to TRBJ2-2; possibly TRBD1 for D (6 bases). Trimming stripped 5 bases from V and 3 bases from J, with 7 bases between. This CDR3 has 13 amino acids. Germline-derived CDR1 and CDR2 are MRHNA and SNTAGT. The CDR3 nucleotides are TGTGCCAGCAGTCCAGGGGACACCGGGGAGCTGTTTTTT. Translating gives CASSPGDTGELFF.

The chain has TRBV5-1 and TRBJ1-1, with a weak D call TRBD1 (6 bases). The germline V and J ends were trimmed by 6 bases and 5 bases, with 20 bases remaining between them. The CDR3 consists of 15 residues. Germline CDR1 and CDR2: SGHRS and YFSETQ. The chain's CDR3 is CASNAAQGLTTEAFF. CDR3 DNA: TGCGCCAGCAACGCAGCACAGGGATTGACGACTGAAGCTTTCTTT.

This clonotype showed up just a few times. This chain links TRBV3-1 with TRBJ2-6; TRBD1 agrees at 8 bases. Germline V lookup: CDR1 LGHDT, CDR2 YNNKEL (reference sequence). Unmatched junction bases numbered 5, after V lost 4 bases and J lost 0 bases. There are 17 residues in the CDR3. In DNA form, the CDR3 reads TGTGCCAGCAGCCCCGGACAGGGCCTCTCTGGGGCCAACGTCCTGACTTTC. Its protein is CASSPGQGLSGANVLTF.